The 7 T cell receptor beta chains below were found in one sample sequenced in a study of T cell responses to AZD1222 COVID-19 vaccine. The protocol was immunoSEQ multiplex PCR, while the TCRdb copy is restricted to in-frame clones and leaves out a portion. The sample holds 85,000 to 130,000 clones, about 89% seen once. This material consisted of peripheral blood, taken 28 days after the second dose of the MenACWY control vaccine. All receptors derive from an adult who received the MenACWY meningococcal vaccine as a control.

J is TRBJ2-2 and V is TRBV2; the D gene could be TRBD1 or TRBD2 (6 bases each). V was trimmed by 4 bases and J by 4 bases, leaving 13 bases between them. Germline CDR1 reads SNHLY; CDR2 reads FYNNEI. The CDR3 is 15 amino acids. DNA of the CDR3: TGTGCCAGCAGTGGGACGGGGGCCCTCACCGGGGAGCTGTTTTTT. Its protein is CASSGTGALTGELFF.

The chain couples TRBV27 to TRBJ1-2, with D maybe TRBD1 (6 bases). The CDR3 is 14 residues long. Trimming pared 6 bases from V and 7 bases from J, leaving 18 bases between. Germline CDR1 MNHEY, CDR2 SMNVEV (reference sequence). In nucleotides, the CDR3 is TGTGCCAGCAGCCAGGGGACGGCACCTTCTGGCTACACCTTC. As protein: CASSQGTAPSGYTF.

This clone has only a few counts. The V call is TRBV2, the J call TRBJ2-7, with D possibly matching TRBD1 (5 bases). CDR1 and CDR2 (germline): SNHLY, FYNNEI. The CDR3 is 14 amino acids. V was clipped by 0 bases and J by 6 bases, with 12 bases between them. In DNA, the CDR3 is TGTGCCAGCAGTGAAGCGCTTAGGGGAAGCGAGCAGTACTTC. Encoded protein: CASSEALRGSEQYF.

The V call is TRBV23-1, the J call TRBJ2-1; weak D call: TRBD1 (5 bases). TRBV23-1 is recorded as an ORF, its role being uncertain. V lost 2 bases, J lost 6 bases, and 14 bases lay in between. The CDR3 is 15 residues long. The CDR3, as DNA: TGCGCCAGCAGTCAACCCCTCCGACAGAGCAATGAGCAGTTCTTC. Its translation is CASSQPLRQSNEQFF.

The chain joins TRBV6-5 to TRBJ1-1; TRBD1 matches at 10 bases. This CDR3 has 14 amino acids. In germline, CDR1 is MNHEY, CDR2 SVGAGI. The J segment lost 6 bases and the V segment lost 7 bases, leaving 8 bases of the junction unmatched. This CDR3 is CASTPGQGFSEAFF. The CDR3 nucleotides read TGTGCCAGCACCCCGGGACAGGGGTTCTCTGAAGCTTTCTTT.

The CDR3 protein is CASSSYQETQYF. The CDR3 DNA reads TGTGCCAGCAGCTCTTACCAAGAGACCCAGTACTTC. V and J are TRBV7-2 and TRBJ2-5; D not certain. The V and J ends lost 4 bases and 0 bases respectively, with 3 bases between them. CDR3 size: 12 residues. From germline, CDR1 is SGHTA and CDR2 FQGNSA. Together with reference TRBV7-2 and TRBJ2-5, the CDR3 gives the full variable domain: GAGVSQSPSNKVTEKGKDVELRCDPISGHTALYWYRQSLGQGLEFLIYFQGNSAPDKSGLPSDRFSAERTGGSVSTLTIQRTQQEDSAVYLCASSSYQETQYFGPGTRLLVL.

This rearrangement joins TRBV3-1 (or the pseudogene TRBV3-2) to TRBJ2-1, with 8 bases identical to TRBD2. CDR1 is LGHDT, CDR2 YNNKEL, per germline (reference sequence). With V trimmed by 5 bases and J by 4 bases, 10 bases remained unmatched. CDR3 length: 16 amino acids. CDR3 sequence: CASSGRTSWNYNEQFF. As DNA, the CDR3 is TGTGCCAGCAGCGGCCGGACTAGCTGGAATTACAATGAGCAGTTCTTC.